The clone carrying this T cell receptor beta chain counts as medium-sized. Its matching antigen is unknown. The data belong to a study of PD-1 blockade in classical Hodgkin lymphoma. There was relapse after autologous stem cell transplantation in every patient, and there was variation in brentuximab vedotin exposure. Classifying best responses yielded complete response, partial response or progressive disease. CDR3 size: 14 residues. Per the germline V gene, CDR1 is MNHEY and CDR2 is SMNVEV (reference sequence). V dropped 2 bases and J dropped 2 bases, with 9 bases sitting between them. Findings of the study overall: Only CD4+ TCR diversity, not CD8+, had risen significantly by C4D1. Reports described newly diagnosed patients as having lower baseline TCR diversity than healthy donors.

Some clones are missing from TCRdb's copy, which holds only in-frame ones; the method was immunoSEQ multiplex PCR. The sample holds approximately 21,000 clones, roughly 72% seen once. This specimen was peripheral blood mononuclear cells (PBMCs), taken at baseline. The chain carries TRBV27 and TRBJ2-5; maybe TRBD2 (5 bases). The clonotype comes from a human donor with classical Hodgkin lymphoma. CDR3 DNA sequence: TGTGCCAGCAGTTTAAACGGGGATCAAGAGACCCAGTACTTC. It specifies CASSLNGDQETQYF.